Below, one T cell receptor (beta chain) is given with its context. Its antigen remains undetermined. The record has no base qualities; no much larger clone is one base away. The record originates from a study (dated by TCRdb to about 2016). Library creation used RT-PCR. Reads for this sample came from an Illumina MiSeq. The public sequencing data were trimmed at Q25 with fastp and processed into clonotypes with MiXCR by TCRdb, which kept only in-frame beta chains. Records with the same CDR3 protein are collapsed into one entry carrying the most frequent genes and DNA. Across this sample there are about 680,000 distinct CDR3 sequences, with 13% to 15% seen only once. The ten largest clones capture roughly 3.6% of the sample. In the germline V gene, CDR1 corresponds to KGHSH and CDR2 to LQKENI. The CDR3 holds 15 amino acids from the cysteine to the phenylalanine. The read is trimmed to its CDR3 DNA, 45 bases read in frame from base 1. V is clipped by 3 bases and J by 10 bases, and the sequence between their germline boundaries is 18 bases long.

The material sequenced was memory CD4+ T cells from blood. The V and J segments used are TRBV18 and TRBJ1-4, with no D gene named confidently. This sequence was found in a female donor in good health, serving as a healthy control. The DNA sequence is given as TGTGCCAGCTCACCCCGGGGAGGAGCCGAGGGAAAACTGTTTTTT. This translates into CASSPRGGAEGKLFF. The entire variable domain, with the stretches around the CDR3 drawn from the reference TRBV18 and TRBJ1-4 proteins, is NAGVMQNPRHLVRRRGQEARLRCSPMKGHSHVYWYRQLPEEGLKFMVYLQKENIIDESGMPKERFSAEFPKEGPSILRIQQVVRGDSAAYFCASSPRGGAEGKLFFGSGTQLSVL.